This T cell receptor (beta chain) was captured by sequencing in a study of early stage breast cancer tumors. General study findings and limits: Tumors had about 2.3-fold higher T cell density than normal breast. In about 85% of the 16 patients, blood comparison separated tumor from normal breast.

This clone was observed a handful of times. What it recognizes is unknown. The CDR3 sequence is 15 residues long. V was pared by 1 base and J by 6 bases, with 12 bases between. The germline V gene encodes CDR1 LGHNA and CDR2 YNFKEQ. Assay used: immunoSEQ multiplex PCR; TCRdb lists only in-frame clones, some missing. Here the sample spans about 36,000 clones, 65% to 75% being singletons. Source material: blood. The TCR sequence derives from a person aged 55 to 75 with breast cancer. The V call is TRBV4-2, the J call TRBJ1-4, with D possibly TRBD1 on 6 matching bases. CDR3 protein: CASSQAGTSDEKLFF. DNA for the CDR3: TGTGCCAGCAGCCAAGCCGGGACATCGGATGAAAAACTGTTTTTT.